Sequencing of this TCR beta chain was carried out in a study of T cell responses to AZD1222 COVID-19 vaccine. Here immunoSEQ multiplex PCR was the method, and the copy in TCRdb shows in-frame clones only, minus some. The table has more than 120,000 clones, roughly 91% seen once. The germline V gene has CDR1 SNHLY and CDR2 FYNNEI. The CDR3 has 14 residues. Trimming at V came to 6 bases and at J to 5 bases, leaving 9 bases not matched to a gene. Findings and limits, study-wide: Baseline seropositivity occurred in only 5 or 6 AZD1222 recipients.

Concerning this clone: Its antigen is not known.

The sample here was peripheral blood, taken on day 0 of AZD1222 vaccination. This clonotype originated in an adult in good health. The chain employs TRBV2 and TRBJ2-7; TRBD2 matches at 8 bases. The CDR3 bases are TGTGCCAGCAGCGGGACTAGAATCGCCCACGAGCAGTACTTC. Protein product: CASSGTRIAHEQYF.